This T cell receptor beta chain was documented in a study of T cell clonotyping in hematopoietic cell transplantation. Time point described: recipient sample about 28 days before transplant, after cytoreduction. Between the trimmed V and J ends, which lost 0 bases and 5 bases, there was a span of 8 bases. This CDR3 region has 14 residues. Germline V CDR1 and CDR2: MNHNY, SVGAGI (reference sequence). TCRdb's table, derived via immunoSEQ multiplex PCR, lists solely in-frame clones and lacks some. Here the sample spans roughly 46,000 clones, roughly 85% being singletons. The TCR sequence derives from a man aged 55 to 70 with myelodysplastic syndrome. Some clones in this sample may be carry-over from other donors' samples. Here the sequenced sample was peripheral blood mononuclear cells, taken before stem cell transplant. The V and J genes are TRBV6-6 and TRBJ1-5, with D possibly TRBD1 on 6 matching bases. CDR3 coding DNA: TGTGCCAGCAGTTACTCGGGGGGGCATCAGCCCCAGCATTTT. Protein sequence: CASSYSGGHQPQHF.